The 8 T cell receptor beta chains listed next were all sequenced from one sample in a study of identical twins (TCRdb year 2016). The library was produced with 5' RACE. The sequencing machine was an Illumina HiSeq 2000. Using fastp trimming at Q25 and MiXCR clonotype assembly, TCRdb reanalyzed the public sequencing data and kept in-frame beta chains. Merged by CDR3 protein, the rows form single entries marked with the most common genes and DNA. For this sample there are 240,000 or so distinct CDR3 sequences; roughly 13% appear just once. The top ten clones comprise more than 3.5% of the sample. In addition, the sample was reused for a study of yellow fever vaccine responses in identical twins.

The source material was memory (CD45RO+) T cells sorted from blood. The cell subset or site label corresponds to: CD45RO+ enriched T cells. The receptor source for this set is a woman under 30 in good health.

This clonotype was seen a few times. This sequence joins TRBV28 and TRBJ1-6, with unresolved D. CDR1 is MDHEN and CDR2 is SYDVKM in the germline V gene. Trimming cost V 1 base and J 7 bases, with 8 bases left between them. CDR3 length: 14 amino acids. Here the CDR3 DNA reads TGTGCCAGCAGTTTATCAGGACTCAATTCACCCCTCCACTTT. Translating it yields CASSLSGLNSPLHF.

The chain carries TRBV3-1 and TRBJ1-2, with 9 bases that match TRBD1. CDR1 LGHDT and CDR2 YNNKEL come from the germline V gene (reference sequence). V trimming: 5 bases; J trimming: 8 bases; junction bases outside the gene matches: 6. The CDR3 totals 13 residues. CDR3 region: CASSVGTGKGYTF. The CDR3 DNA reads TGTGCCAGCAGCGTTGGGACAGGGAAGGGCTACACCTTC.

This clonotype has more than one count but fewer than ten. This rearrangement joins TRBV12-3 or TRBV12-4 to TRBJ2-5; perhaps TRBD2 as D (6 bases). V was trimmed by 3 bases and J by 4 bases, leaving 18 bases between them. The CDR3 is made up of 16 amino acids. The CDR3 DNA reads TGTGCCAGCAGTTTTATGGGACTCGGCAGCGGAGAGACCCAGTACTTC. It translates to CASSFMGLGSGETQYF.

V is TRBV23-1 and J is TRBJ2-5; a possible D gene is TRBD1 (6 bases). TRBV23-1 is classed as an ORF, of uncertain function. The CDR3 is 14 residues long. The V end lost 6 bases, the J end lost 7 bases, and 18 bases lay between the germline ends. CDR3 sequence (DNA): TGCGCCAGCAGCCACAGGGCAAGAGCGAGGACCCAGTACTTC. It encodes CASSHRARARTQYF.

The chain carries TRBV3-1 and TRBJ2-7; 8 bases match TRBD2. Germline CDR1 LGHDT, CDR2 YNNKEL (reference sequence). The V segment lost 4 bases and the J segment 7 bases; nucleotides outside the gene matches: 3. The CDR3 runs 12 residues. The CDR3, as DNA: TGTGCCAGCAGCCCAGCGGGGGAAGAGCAGTACTTC. It yields the protein CASSPAGEEQYF.

This clonotype came up many times. The chain employs TRBV30 and TRBJ1-1; 8 nucleotides line up with TRBD1. V lost 7 bases, J lost 5 bases, and 6 bases stayed unmatched. Germline-derived CDR1 and CDR2 are GTSNPN and SVGIG (reference sequence). There are 12 residues in the CDR3. The CDR3, as DNA: TGTGCCTACCGGACAGGGAGGACTGAAGCTTTCTTT. Its translation is CAYRTGRTEAFF.

This clonotype was seen ten or more times. The rearrangement links TRBV24-1 to TRBJ2-7; 10 bases are a match to TRBD2. Per the germline V gene, CDR1 is KGHDR and CDR2 is SFDVKD. V was pared by 4 bases and J by 4 bases, with 6 bases of the junction left unmatched. The CDR3 is 15 amino acids. This CDR3 is CATSDPRTSGYEQYF. The DNA for the CDR3 is TGTGCCACCAGTGACCCAAGGACTAGCGGATACGAGCAGTACTTC.

This clonotype was recorded a few times. CDR3 DNA sequence: TGTGCCAGCGCCCGACGGAGAAACGTAGACAGGGCTGAAAAACTGTTTTTT. Its translation is CASARRRNVDRAEKLFF. The J gene is TRBJ1-4, the V gene TRBV4-2; 7 positions agree with TRBD1. This CDR3 is built from 17 residues. CDR1 and CDR2 (germline): LGHNA, YNFKEQ. With 8 bases clipped from V and 7 bases from J, the junction kept 19 bases outside the gene matches.